These 21 T cell receptor beta chains originate from one sample sequenced in a study of blood T cell repertoires in COVID-19. Measured with immunoSEQ multiplex PCR; TCRdb has only the in-frame clones, and not every one. The sample contains 73,000 or so clones, 75% to 95% of which appear only once. The material sequenced was peripheral blood. Receptors originate from a human donor with active COVID-19. The donor label of this sample is uncertain.

The chain carries TRBV6-1 and TRBJ2-1; the match to TRBD1 covers 7 bases. CDR3 length: 18 amino acids. Germline CDR1 and CDR2: MNHNS and SASEGT. J lost 4 bases, V lost 1 base, and 13 bases had no gene match. In DNA, the CDR3 is TGTGCCAGCAGTGAAGTTCCACCCCTGGGGACAGAATACAATGAGCAGTTCTTC. It yields the protein CASSEVPPLGTEYNEQFF.

The genes are TRBV19 and TRBJ1-6; tentatively, D is TRBD1 (5 bases). The CDR3 totals 14 residues. Germline V lookup: CDR1 LNHDA, CDR2 SQIVND (reference sequence). The ends were cut back, 6 bases at V and 7 bases at J, with 13 bases in the middle. The CDR3 coding sequence is TGTGCCAGTAGACCTTTCCGGGGGAATTCACCCCTCCACTTT. Protein sequence: CASRPFRGNSPLHF.

This chain connects TRBV9 to TRBJ2-1; D is possibly TRBD2 (6 bases). The germline CDR1 and CDR2 sequences are SGDLS and YYNGEE. Trimming pared 5 bases from V and 5 bases from J, leaving 14 bases between. This CDR3 contains 14 residues. CDR3 in amino acids: CASRLSGRDNEQFF. As DNA, the CDR3 is TGTGCCAGCAGATTAAGCGGGCGTGACAATGAGCAGTTCTTC.

The rearrangement uses TRBV5-1 and TRBJ1-1, with TRBD1 matching over 9 bases. The CDR3 is 14 residues long. After removal of 3 bases from V and 10 bases from J, the junction contained 10 bases not matched to a gene. From germline, CDR1 is SGHRS and CDR2 YFSETQ. CDR3 protein: CASSSGTTGQGAFF. The CDR3 region has the DNA TGCGCCAGCAGCTCCGGAACGACGGGACAGGGAGCTTTCTTT.

The V gene is TRBV9, the J gene TRBJ1-1; no definite D call. Trimming removed 5 bases from V and 5 bases from J, with 10 bases in between. The CDR3 runs to 12 residues. Germline lookup yields CDR1 SGDLS and CDR2 YYNGEE. The CDR3 spells CASRGVGTEAFF. In DNA, the CDR3 is TGTGCCAGCAGGGGAGTCGGAACTGAAGCTTTCTTT.

J is TRBJ1-6 and V is TRBV27, with 10 bases identical to TRBD1. The CDR3 loop spans 13 amino acids. CDR1 MNHEY and CDR2 SMNVEV come from the germline V gene (reference sequence). Trimming at V came to 8 bases and at J to 10 bases, leaving 5 bases not matched to a gene. CDR3 sequence reads: CASRGQGKSPLHF. The CDR3, as DNA: TGTGCCAGCCGGGGACAGGGGAAGTCACCCCTCCACTTT.

This chain connects TRBV11-3 to TRBJ2-3, with 10 bases matching TRBD1. V lost 5 bases to trimming and J lost 5 bases; unmatched junction nucleotides: 10. The CDR3 spans 16 residues. Per germline, CDR1 SGHNT and CDR2 YENEEA. The CDR3 region is CASSQGTGEAGDTQYF. The DNA for the CDR3 is TGTGCCAGCAGCCAAGGGACAGGGGAAGCGGGAGATACGCAGTATTTT.

V usage is TRBV9 and J usage is TRBJ1-3; 9 bases match TRBD1. The CDR3 spans 18 residues. V lost 1 base to trimming and J lost 1 base; unmatched junction nucleotides: 9. Germline V gives CDR1 SGDLS, CDR2 YYNGEE. The CDR3 is CASSVRGRGQGSGNTIYF. The CDR3 DNA sequence: TGTGCCAGCAGCGTAAGGGGGAGGGGACAGGGATCTGGAAACACCATATATTTT.

This clone was counted once. V gene TRBV10-1 combines with J gene TRBJ2-1; 8 bases are shared with TRBD2. This CDR3 is built from 15 residues. The trim removed 4 bases at V and 10 bases at J, leaving 12 bases unmatched. CDR1 and CDR2 (germline): WNHNN, SYGVQD (reference sequence). CDR3 sequence reads: CASSAGGIGVGEQFF. The CDR3 nucleotides read TGCGCCAGCAGTGCGGGGGGGATAGGGGTAGGAGAGCAGTTCTTC.

The CDR3 sequence is CASGRLAGGNEQYF. Written as DNA, the CDR3 is TGTGCCAGCGGGAGACTAGCGGGAGGTAACGAGCAGTACTTC. The chain uses TRBV25-1 and TRBJ2-7; 13 bases align to TRBD2. CDR1 is MGHDK and CDR2 is SYGVNS in the germline V gene. J was trimmed by 5 bases and V by 8 bases; bases with no gene match: 6. The CDR3 has 14 amino acids.

The V gene is TRBV5-1, the J gene TRBJ2-1, with 11 positions matching TRBD2. The CDR3 has 15 amino acids. Germline CDR1 reads SGHRS; CDR2 reads YFSETQ. The J segment lost 5 bases and the V segment lost 4 bases, leaving 5 bases of the junction unmatched. CDR3 DNA: TGCGCCAGCAGCATAGGACTAGCGGGTAACAATGAGCAGTTCTTC. Translating gives CASSIGLAGNNEQFF.

V gene TRBV28 combines with J gene TRBJ1-2; the match to TRBD1 covers 9 bases. The V gene end was trimmed by 8 bases and the J gene end by 4 bases; junction bases not matched to a gene: 11. The germline gives CDR1 MDHEN, CDR2 SYDVKM. There are 15 residues in the CDR3. This CDR3 is CASGEKGQGLYGYTF. The CDR3 nucleotides read TGTGCCAGCGGGGAAAAAGGACAGGGGCTCTATGGCTACACCTTC.

This chain connects TRBV19 to TRBJ2-3; 12 bases align to TRBD2. Trimming took 8 bases from V and 7 from J; bases not matched to a gene: 7. Germline CDR1 is LNHDA and CDR2 is SQIVND (reference sequence). The CDR3 consists of 14 residues. The CDR3 DNA reads as TGTGCCAGTGCCGAGACTAGCGGGAGTAATACGCAGTATTTT. Its translation: CASAETSGSNTQYF.

Remarks on this clone: The sample holds other DNA sequences that translate to the same CDR3. J is TRBJ2-7 and V is TRBV27; TRBD1 matches 11 bases. J lost 3 bases, V lost 5 bases, and 3 bases had no gene match. The CDR3 runs to 14 residues. Per the germline V gene, CDR1 is MNHEY and CDR2 is SMNVEV (reference sequence). The CDR3 nucleotides read TGTGCCAGCAGTCCTGGGACAGGGGGCTACGAGCAGTACTTC. It translates to CASSPGTGGYEQYF.

The rearrangement links TRBV18 to TRBJ2-1, with TRBD2 matching over 7 bases. The V gene end was trimmed by 6 bases and the J gene end by 5 bases; junction bases not matched to a gene: 13. Per the germline V gene, CDR1 is KGHSH and CDR2 is LQKENI. This CDR3 has 16 amino acids. CDR3 sequence reads: CASSPIGRADDNEQFF. The CDR3 DNA follows: TGTGCCAGCTCCCCCATAGGGAGGGCCGATGACAATGAGCAGTTCTTC. Using reference TRBV18 and TRBJ2-1 for the parts outside the CDR3, the full variable domain is NAGVMQNPRHLVRRRGQEARLRCSPMKGHSHVYWYRQLPEEGLKFMVYLQKENIIDESGMPKERFSAEFPKEGPSILRIQQVVRGDSAAYFCASSPIGRADDNEQFFGPGTRLTVL.

This chain links TRBV27 with TRBJ1-6; 7 bases fit TRBD1. The CDR3 is 14 residues long. From germline, CDR1 is MNHEY and CDR2 SMNVEV (reference sequence). The trim removed 5 bases at V and 8 bases at J, leaving 6 bases unmatched. The CDR3 here is CASSPRQGYSPLHF. CDR3 bases: TGTGCCAGCAGTCCCCGACAGGGTTATTCACCCCTCCACTTT.

The chain links TRBV7-2 to TRBJ2-7; TRBD1 aligns across 11 bases. V was clipped by 6 bases and J by 6 bases; unmatched bases: 10. Per the germline V gene, CDR1 is SGHTA and CDR2 is FQGNSA. This CDR3 spans 15 amino acids. The CDR3 coding sequence is TGTGCCAGCAGACCAACCGGGACAGGGGGTGGCGAGCAGTACTTC. This codes for CASRPTGTGGGEQYF. The whole variable domain, remainder taken from reference TRBV7-2 and TRBJ2-7, is GAGVSQSPSNKVTEKGKDVELRCDPISGHTALYWYRQSLGQGLEFLIYFQGNSAPDKSGLPSDRFSAERTGGSVSTLTIQRTQQEDSAVYLCASRPTGTGGGEQYFGPGTRLTVT.

This rearrangement joins TRBV7-2 to TRBJ2-7, with 7 bases aligning to TRBD1. The V and J ends lost 1 base and 2 bases, in that order; junction bases with no gene match: 8. The CDR3 sequence is 16 residues long. CDR1 is SGHTA, CDR2 FQGNSA, per germline. The CDR3 DNA reads TGTGCCAGCAGCTTAGTAGAGGGCCAGGGGGCCTACGAGCAGTACTTC. It is translated as CASSLVEGQGAYEQYF. Drawing the rest from reference TRBV7-2 and TRBJ2-7, the complete variable domain is GAGVSQSPSNKVTEKGKDVELRCDPISGHTALYWYRQSLGQGLEFLIYFQGNSAPDKSGLPSDRFSAERTGGSVSTLTIQRTQQEDSAVYLCASSLVEGQGAYEQYFGPGTRLTVT.

This chain links TRBV7-2 with TRBJ2-5, with D possibly TRBD2 on 6 matching bases. Germline CDR1 is SGHTA and CDR2 is FQGNSA. Trimming cost V 1 base and J 5 bases, with 14 bases left between them. This CDR3 region has 15 residues. The CDR3 DNA sequence: TGTGCCAGCAGCTTAGGCGGGACCCTGCATGAGACCCAGTACTTC. It is translated as CASSLGGTLHETQYF.

The chain recombines TRBV25-1 with TRBJ1-6; D perhaps matches TRBD1 (5 bases). V gave up 3 bases and J gave up 9 bases, with 9 bases separating them. The CDR3 spans 13 residues. Germline CDR1 is MGHDK and CDR2 is SYGVNS. The CDR3 reads CASSDRVGSPLHF. CDR3 bases: TGTGCCAGCAGTGACAGGGTTGGTTCACCCCTCCACTTT. The full variable domain, with the rest looked up from reference TRBV25-1 and TRBJ1-6, is EADIYQTPRYLVIGTGKKITLECSQTMGHDKMYWYQQDPGMELHLIHYSYGVNSTEKGDLSSESTVSRIRTEHFPLTLESARPSHTSQYLCASSDRVGSPLHFGNGTRLTVT.

The rearrangement uses TRBV11-2 and TRBJ1-2; TRBD1 aligns across 9 bases. Per the germline V gene, CDR1 is SGHAT and CDR2 is FQNNGV. This CDR3 is 17 amino acids long. Trimming cost V 1 base and J 5 bases; bases outside gene matches: 11. Written as DNA, the CDR3 is TGTGCCAGCAGCTTAGCTGGGGCAGGGACAGGGAAGTATGGCTACACCTTC. As protein: CASSLAGAGTGKYGYTF.